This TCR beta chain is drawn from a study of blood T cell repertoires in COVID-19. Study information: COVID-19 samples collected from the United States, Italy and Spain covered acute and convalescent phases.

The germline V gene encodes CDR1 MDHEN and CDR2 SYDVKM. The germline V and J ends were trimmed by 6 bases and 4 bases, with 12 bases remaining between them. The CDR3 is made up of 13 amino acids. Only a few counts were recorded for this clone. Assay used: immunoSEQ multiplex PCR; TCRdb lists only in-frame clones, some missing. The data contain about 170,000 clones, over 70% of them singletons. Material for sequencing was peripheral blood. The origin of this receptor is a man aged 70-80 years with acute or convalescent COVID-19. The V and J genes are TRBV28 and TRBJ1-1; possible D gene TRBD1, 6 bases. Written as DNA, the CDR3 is TGTGCCAGCAGCCTACAGGGTAGCACTGAAGCTTTCTTT. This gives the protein CASSLQGSTEAFF.